This TCR beta chain was found in a study of shared clonotypes between healthy human individuals. Per sorted-subset replicate PCR, input was 150 to 250 ng DNA, representing tens of thousands of T cell genomes. Assay used: immunoSEQ multiplex PCR; TCRdb lists only in-frame clones, some missing. The sample shows around 1.6 million clones, 95% to 99% of them seen only once. Only Caucasian adults living in Nashville, Tennessee served as donors. On this clone: Its antigen is not known.

Study conclusions and caveats: Rarefaction demonstrated incomplete sorted-subset sequencing despite large depth. Shared clonotypes: approximately 5.3% naive CD4, under 4% naive CD8, about 2.5% memory CD4, 0.4% to 0.5% memory CD8.

The sequencing input was naive CD4+ T cells sorted from blood. Noted subset: CD45RA+ positively selected. This sequence was found in a man in his thirties or forties in good health.

The CDR3 spells CAWSANGPGPRTYNEQFF. In nucleotides, the CDR3 is TGTGCCTGGAGTGCCAACGGGCCGGGACCGAGAACCTACAATGAGCAGTTCTTC. The J gene is TRBJ2-1, the V gene TRBV30; the D call may be TRBD1 or TRBD2 (5 bases each). V lost 1 base, J lost 2 bases, and 21 bases lay in between. Germline CDR1 reads GTSNPN; CDR2 reads SVGIG (reference sequence). CDR3 length equals 18 residues.